A selection of T cell receptor beta chains follows, all from one sample in a study of OX40 agonist ivuxolimab in advanced cancers. Profiled with immunoSEQ multiplex PCR; TCRdb holds only in-frame clones, not every one. Seen here are about 150,000 clones, approximately 94% observed once, and the top ten hold about 0.3%. The specimen was CD4+ or CD8+ T cells sorted from blood, collected in a trial of the OX40 agonist ivuxolimab. These receptors were collected from an adult with an advanced solid tumor such as melanoma, head and neck, liver or kidney cancer. Both conserved end residues are part of each CDR3. The D gene is left open where the match is weak. Clone size is not always given. Where it is, it says once, few, many or a class for expanded clones.

TRBV9	.	TRBJ2-5	17	TRBD2	CASSVVGVAGGQETQYF	TGTGCCAGCAGCGTAGTTGGAGTAGCGGGGGGACAAGAGACCCAGTACTTC
TRBV9	.	TRBJ2-7	15	TRBD1	CASSAGDRVRYEQYF	TGTGCCAGCAGCGCCGGGGACAGGGTGAGATACGAGCAGTACTTC
TRBV6-5	.	TRBJ1-1	15	.	CASSVRGRLNTEAFF	TGTGCCAGCAGTGTTCGGGGCAGATTGAACACTGAAGCTTTCTTT
TRBV5-4	.	TRBJ1-2	14	.	CASSLEGGGYGYTF	TGTGCCAGCAGCTTGGAGGGTGGGGGCTATGGCTACACCTTC
TRBV7-3	.	TRBJ2-3	16	TRBD2	CASSLRLAGIADTQYF	TGTGCCAGCAGCTTAAGACTAGCGGGAATCGCAGATACGCAGTATTTT
TRBV2	.	TRBJ2-1	13	.	CASSGNSQGEQFF	TGTGCCAGCAGTGGGAACAGCCAGGGTGAGCAGTTCTTC
TRBV7-2	.	TRBJ1-5	17	.	CASSPKGGSGNNQPQHF	TGTGCCAGCAGCCCAAAAGGCGGCAGTGGCAACAATCAGCCCCAGCATTTT
TRBV4-1	.	TRBJ1-5	14	.	CASSPGTTGQPQHF	TGCGCCAGCAGCCCAGGGACGACGGGGCAGCCCCAGCATTTT
TRBV27	.	TRBJ1-2	14	.	CASSVGGPYYGYTF	TGTGCCAGCAGTGTCGGAGGGCCCTACTATGGCTACACCTTC
TRBV9	.	TRBJ2-3	17	.	CASSVDSRTLYTDTQYF	TGTGCCAGCAGCGTAGATAGTCGGACCTTGTACACAGATACGCAGTATTTT
TRBV5-1	.	TRBJ2-7	16	.	CASSGRWGPGGDEQYF	TGCGCCAGCAGCGGTAGATGGGGCCCCGGCGGCGACGAGCAGTACTTC
TRBV9	.	TRBJ1-1	15	.	CASSVEGRRGTEAFF	TGTGCCAGCAGCGTAGAGGGGCGACGGGGGACTGAAGCTTTCTTT
TRBV18	.	TRBJ1-1	15	TRBD1	CASSPDRVLNTEAFF	TGTGCCAGCTCACCGGACAGGGTACTGAACACTGAAGCTTTCTTT
TRBV27	few	TRBJ1-5	13	.	CASSFQGNQPQHF	TGTGCCAGCAGTTTTCAGGGGAATCAGCCCCAGCATTTT
TRBV19	.	TRBJ1-1	13	.	CASILTGGTEAFF	TGTGCCAGTATCCTCACGGGGGGGACTGAAGCTTTCTTT
TRBV11-2	.	TRBJ1-1	15	.	CASSLALRSGTEAFF	TGTGCCAGCAGCTTAGCGTTGAGGTCCGGCACTGAAGCTTTCTTT
TRBV4-3	.	TRBJ2-3	16	.	CASSHRGRGSTDTQYF	TGCGCCAGCAGCCACAGAGGGCGGGGCAGCACAGATACGCAGTATTTT
TRBV9	.	TRBJ1-4	15	.	CASSVDRGANEKLFF	TGTGCCAGCAGCGTAGATCGGGGAGCTAATGAAAAACTGTTTTTT
TRBV9	.	TRBJ1-3	16	.	CASSSQRGSSGNTIYF	TGTGCCAGCAGCTCGCAAAGGGGGAGCTCTGGAAACACCATATATTTT
TRBV10-3	many	TRBJ2-2	15	.	CAISDSTINTGELFF	TGTGCCATCAGTGATAGTACGATCAACACCGGGGAGCTGTTTTTT
TRBV7-3	.	TRBJ2-2	16	TRBD1	CASSLDRGVGTGELFF	TGTGCCAGCAGCTTAGACAGGGGAGTGGGGACCGGGGAGCTGTTTTTT
TRBV6-5	.	TRBJ1-4	15	.	CASSYTSNPNEKLFF	TGTGCCAGCAGTTACACGTCCAATCCTAATGAAAAACTGTTTTTT
TRBV7-9	.	TRBJ1-2	15	TRBD1	CASSPGGTTDYGYTF	TGTGCCAGCAGCCCAGGGGGGACGACGGACTATGGCTACACCTTC
TRBV7-3	.	TRBJ2-5	13	TRBD1	CASSTGGDETQYF	TGTGCCAGCAGCACAGGGGGCGACGAGACCCAGTACTTC
TRBV11-2	.	TRBJ1-2	14	.	CASSLPAAVNGYTF	TGTGCCAGCAGCTTACCCGCGGCAGTCAATGGCTACACCTTC
TRBV4-1	.	TRBJ1-2	16	.	CASSQDPAGRIYGYTF	TGCGCCAGCAGCCAAGATCCGGCCGGGAGGATCTATGGCTACACCTTC
TRBV5-1	.	TRBJ2-7	13	.	CASSLDRSYEQYF	TGCGCCAGCAGTCTTGACAGATCCTACGAGCAGTACTTC
TRBV7-9	.	TRBJ2-2	13	.	CASSLEGAGELFF	TGTGCCAGCAGCTTAGAGGGGGCCGGGGAGCTGTTTTTT
TRBV5-1	.	TRBJ2-3	17	.	CASSLASSPQGRDTQYF	TGCGCCAGCAGCTTGGCGTCATCGCCACAGGGAAGAGATACGCAGTATTTT
TRBV6-6	.	TRBJ2-7	11	.	CASTDSYEQYF	TGTGCCAGCACGGACAGCTACGAGCAGTACTTC
TRBV30	.	TRBJ2-7	12	TRBD1	CAGETGGIEQYF	TGTGCCGGCGAGACAGGGGGCATCGAGCAGTACTTC
TRBV5-6	.	TRBJ1-4	16	.	CASSLDLGTGNEKLFF	TGTGCCAGCAGCTTGGATCTCGGGACGGGGAATGAAAAACTGTTTTTT
TRBV6-5	.	TRBJ1-3	15	TRBD1	CASRQGALPGNTIYF	TGTGCCAGCAGACAGGGGGCGCTTCCTGGAAACACCATATATTTT
TRBV7-6	.	TRBJ2-1	13	.	CASSLGGRVEQFF	TGTGCCAGCAGCTTAGGGGGTAGGGTTGAGCAGTTCTTC
TRBV10-2	.	TRBJ2-1	16	TRBD2	CASSDWVAGGYNEQFF	TGCGCCAGCAGTGATTGGGTCGCGGGGGGGTACAATGAGCAGTTCTTC
TRBV5-1	once	TRBJ1-2	14	.	CASSLAGGDYGYTF	TGCGCCAGCAGCTTGGCGGGCGGGGACTATGGCTACACCTTC
TRBV6-1	.	TRBJ1-2	15	TRBD1	CASSEAGTGMWGYTF	TGTGCCAGCAGTGAAGCGGGGACAGGGATGTGGGGCTACACCTTC
TRBV18	.	TRBJ1-2	16	TRBD1	CASSPGQAPIQYGYTF	TGTGCCAGCTCACCCGGACAGGCCCCAATTCAATATGGCTACACCTTC
TRBV5-4	.	TRBJ2-7	13	.	CASSPTVSYEQYF	TGTGCCAGCAGCCCGACAGTCTCCTACGAGCAGTACTTC
TRBV5-1	.	TRBJ1-2	16	.	CASSQQGRPTNYGYTF	TGCGCCAGCAGCCAACAAGGAAGGCCCACTAACTATGGCTACACCTTC
TRBV7-2	.	TRBJ1-4	16	TRBD1	CASSLGGQGASEKLFF	TGTGCCAGCAGCTTAGGGGGACAGGGGGCGAGTGAAAAACTGTTTTTT
TRBV4-3	.	TRBJ2-3	15	TRBD1	CASSQTGTGGDTQYF	TGCGCCAGCAGCCAAACCGGGACAGGAGGAGATACGCAGTATTTT
TRBV7-9	.	TRBJ2-1	16	TRBD2	CASTPGLAALYNEQFF	TGTGCCAGCACGCCGGGACTAGCGGCCCTTTACAATGAGCAGTTCTTC
TRBV14	.	TRBJ2-3	15	TRBD2	CASSLTTSGRDTQYF	TGTGCCAGCAGTCTTACCACTAGCGGAAGAGATACGCAGTATTTT
TRBV25-1	once	TRBJ2-5	15	TRBD1	CASGSSDRVVETQYF	TGTGCCAGCGGATCCTCCGACAGGGTGGTAGAGACCCAGTACTTC
TRBV5-1	.	TRBJ2-7	15	TRBD2	CASSGGGGLSYEQYF	TGCGCCAGCAGCGGTGGCGGGGGATTATCCTACGAGCAGTACTTC
TRBV6-1	.	TRBJ2-5	14	.	CASSENRAQETQYF	TGTGCCAGCAGTGAAAACAGGGCCCAAGAGACCCAGTACTTC
TRBV6-5	.	TRBJ1-6	15	TRBD1	CASSYEGADNSPLHF	TGTGCCAGCAGTTACGAGGGGGCGGATAATTCACCCCTCCACTTT
TRBV5-1	.	TRBJ1-1	16	.	CASSLGGRGSGTEAFF	TGCGCCAGCAGCTTGGGGGGGCGCGGTTCCGGCACTGAAGCTTTCTTT
TRBV25-1	once	TRBJ2-7	15	TRBD2	CASSEWQREGHEQYF	TGTGCCAGCAGTGAATGGCAGCGGGAGGGCCACGAGCAGTACTTC
TRBV4-1	.	TRBJ2-5	13	TRBD1	CASSHTGVETQYF	TGCGCCAGCAGCCATACAGGGGTCGAGACCCAGTACTTC
TRBV7-9	.	TRBJ1-2	13	.	CASSPRGNYGYTF	TGTGCCAGCAGCCCCCGGGGAAACTATGGCTACACCTTC
TRBV5-1	.	TRBJ2-3	18	.	CASSFGGRRLGSADTQYF	TGCGCCAGCAGCTTCGGCGGACGGAGACTGGGGAGCGCAGATACGCAGTATTTT
TRBV18	.	TRBJ1-3	16	.	CASSPPTLSSGNTIYF	TGTGCCAGCTCACCCCCGACACTCAGCTCTGGAAACACCATATATTTT